The source of this T cell receptor beta chain is a study of siplizumab effects on memory and regulatory T cells. Findings of the study overall: Controls showed an average of around 28% Treg-derived mappable alloreactive CD4+ clones, while siplizumab showed approximately 69%. Naive T cells, seemingly more diverse than memory cells, seemed major alloresponse contributors.

The assay was immunoSEQ multiplex PCR, and TCRdb's table has in-frame clones only and misses some. This table has about 100,000 clones, less than 95% appearing once. The V gene end was trimmed by 3 bases and the J gene end by 0 bases; junction bases not matched to a gene: 7. The length of the CDR3 is 17 residues. This clone is a singleton in its sample. Antigen: not known. The sequence came from a human donor in good health. Sample: non-Treg CD4+ T cells sorted from blood. The V gene is TRBV5-3, the J gene TRBJ2-3, with TRBD2 matching over 10 bases. TRBV5-3 is known as an ORF, though its function is uncertain. The CDR3 sequence is CARSWTASGGSTDTQYF. Written as DNA, the CDR3 is TGTGCCAGAAGCTGGACCGCTAGCGGGGGAAGCACAGATACGCAGTATTTT.